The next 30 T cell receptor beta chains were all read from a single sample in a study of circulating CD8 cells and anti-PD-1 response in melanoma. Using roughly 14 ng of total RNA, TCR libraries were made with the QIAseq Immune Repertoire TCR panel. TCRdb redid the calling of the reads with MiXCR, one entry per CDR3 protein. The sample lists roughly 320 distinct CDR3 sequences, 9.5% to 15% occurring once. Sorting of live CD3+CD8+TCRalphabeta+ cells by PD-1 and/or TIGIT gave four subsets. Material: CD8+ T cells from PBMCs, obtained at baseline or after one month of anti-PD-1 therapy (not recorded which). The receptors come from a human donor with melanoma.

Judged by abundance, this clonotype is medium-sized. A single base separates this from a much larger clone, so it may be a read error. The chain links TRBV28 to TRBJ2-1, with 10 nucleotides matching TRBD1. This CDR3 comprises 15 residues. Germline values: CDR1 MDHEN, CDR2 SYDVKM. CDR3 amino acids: CASSYRQGAYDEQFF. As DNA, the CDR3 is TGTGCCAGCAGTTACCGACAGGGGGCCTACGATGAGCAGTTCTTC.

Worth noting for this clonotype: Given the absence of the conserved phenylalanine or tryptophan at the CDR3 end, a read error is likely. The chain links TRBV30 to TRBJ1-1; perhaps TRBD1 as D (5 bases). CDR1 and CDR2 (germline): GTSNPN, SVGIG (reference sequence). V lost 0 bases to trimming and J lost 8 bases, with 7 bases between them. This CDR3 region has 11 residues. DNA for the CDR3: TGTGCCTGGAGTGTAGGGGTCGAAGCTTTCTCT. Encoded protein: CAWSVGVEAFS.

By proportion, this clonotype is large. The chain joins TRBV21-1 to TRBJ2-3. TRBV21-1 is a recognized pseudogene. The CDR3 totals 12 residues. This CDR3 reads CASSKGTDTQYF. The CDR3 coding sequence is TGTGCCAGCAGCAAAGGCACAGATACGCAGTATTTT.

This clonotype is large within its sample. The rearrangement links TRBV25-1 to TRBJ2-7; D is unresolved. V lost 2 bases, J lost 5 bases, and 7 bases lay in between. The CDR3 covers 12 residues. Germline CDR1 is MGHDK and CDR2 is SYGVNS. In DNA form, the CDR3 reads TGTGCCAGCAGTGAAGAAGTTAACGAGCAGTACTTC. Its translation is CASSEEVNEQYF.

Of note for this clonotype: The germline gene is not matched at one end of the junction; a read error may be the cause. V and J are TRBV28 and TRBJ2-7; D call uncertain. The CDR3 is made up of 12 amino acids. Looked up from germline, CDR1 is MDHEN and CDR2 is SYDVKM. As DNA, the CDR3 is TGCGCCAGCAGCCTCAGCTCCTACGAGCAGTACTTC. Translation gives CASSLSSYEQYF.

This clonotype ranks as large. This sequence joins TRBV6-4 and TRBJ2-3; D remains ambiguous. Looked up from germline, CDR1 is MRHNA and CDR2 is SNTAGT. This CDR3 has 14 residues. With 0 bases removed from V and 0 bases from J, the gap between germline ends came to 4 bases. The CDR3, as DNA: TGTGCCAGCAGTGACTCGACTAGCACAGATACGCAGTATTTT. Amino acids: CASSDSTSTDTQYF.

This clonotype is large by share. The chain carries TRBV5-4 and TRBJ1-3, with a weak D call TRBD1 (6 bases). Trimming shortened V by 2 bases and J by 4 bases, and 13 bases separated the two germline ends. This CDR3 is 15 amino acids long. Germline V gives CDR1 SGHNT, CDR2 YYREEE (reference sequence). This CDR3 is CASSFTGSYGNTIYF. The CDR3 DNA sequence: TGTGCCAGCAGCTTTACAGGGAGTTACGGAAACACCATATATTTT.

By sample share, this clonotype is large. The CDR3 DNA follows: TGTGCCAGCACCACGAGCACCAGATCAATGAACACTGAAGCTTTCTTT. This encodes CASTTSTRSMNTEAFF. This sequence joins TRBV28 and TRBJ1-1; no firm D call. The CDR3 covers 16 residues. Per germline, CDR1 MDHEN and CDR2 SYDVKM. Trimming cost V 7 bases and J 0 bases, with 18 bases left between them.

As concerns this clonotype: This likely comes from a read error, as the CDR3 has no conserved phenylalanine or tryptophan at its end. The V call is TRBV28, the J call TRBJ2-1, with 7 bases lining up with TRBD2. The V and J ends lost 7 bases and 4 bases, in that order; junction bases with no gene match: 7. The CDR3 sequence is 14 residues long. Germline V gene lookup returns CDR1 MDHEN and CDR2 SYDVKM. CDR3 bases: TGTGCCAGCATCGCGGGGGAAACATACAATGAGCAGTTCTCC. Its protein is CASIAGETYNEQFS.

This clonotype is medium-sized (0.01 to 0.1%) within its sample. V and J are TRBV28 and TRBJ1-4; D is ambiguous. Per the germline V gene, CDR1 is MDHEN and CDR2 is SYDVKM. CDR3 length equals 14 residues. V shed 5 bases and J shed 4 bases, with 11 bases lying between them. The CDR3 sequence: CASSASVNNEKLFF. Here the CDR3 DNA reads TGTGCCAGCAGTGCCTCAGTTAATAATGAAAAACTGTTTTTT.

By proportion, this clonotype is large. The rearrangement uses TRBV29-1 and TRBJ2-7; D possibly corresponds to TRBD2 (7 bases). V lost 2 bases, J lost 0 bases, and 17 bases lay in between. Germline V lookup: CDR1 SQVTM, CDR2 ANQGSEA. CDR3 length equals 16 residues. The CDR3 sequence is CSVELERGGSSYEQYF. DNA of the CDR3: TGCAGCGTTGAACTCGAGAGGGGGGGCAGCTCCTACGAGCAGTACTTC.

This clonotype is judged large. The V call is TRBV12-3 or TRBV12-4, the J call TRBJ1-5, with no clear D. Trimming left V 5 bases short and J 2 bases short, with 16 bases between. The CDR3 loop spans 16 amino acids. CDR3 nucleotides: TGTGCCAGCAGTGCTGGGCCCCCGGGAGGCAATCAGCCCCAGCATTTT. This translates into CASSAGPPGGNQPQHF.

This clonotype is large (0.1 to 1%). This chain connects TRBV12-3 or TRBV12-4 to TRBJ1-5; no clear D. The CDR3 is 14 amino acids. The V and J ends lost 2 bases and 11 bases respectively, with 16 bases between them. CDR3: CASSLKGAVETQHF. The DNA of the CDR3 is TGTGCCAGCAGTTTAAAAGGCGCCGTTGAGACCCAGCATTTT.

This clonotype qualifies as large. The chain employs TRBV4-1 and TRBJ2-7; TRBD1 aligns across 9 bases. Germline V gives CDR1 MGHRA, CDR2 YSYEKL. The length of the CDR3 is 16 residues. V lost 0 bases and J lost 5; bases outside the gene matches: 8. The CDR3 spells CASSQDRGTGGNEQYF. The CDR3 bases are TGCGCCAGCAGCCAAGATCGGGGAACAGGGGGCAACGAGCAGTACTTC.

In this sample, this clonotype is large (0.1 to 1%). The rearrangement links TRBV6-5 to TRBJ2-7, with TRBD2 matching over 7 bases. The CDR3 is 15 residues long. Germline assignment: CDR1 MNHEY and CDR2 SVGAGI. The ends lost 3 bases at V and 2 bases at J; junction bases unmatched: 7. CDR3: CASSYRRDYPYEQYF. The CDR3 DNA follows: TGTGCCAGCAGTTATCGGAGGGACTATCCCTACGAGCAGTACTTC.

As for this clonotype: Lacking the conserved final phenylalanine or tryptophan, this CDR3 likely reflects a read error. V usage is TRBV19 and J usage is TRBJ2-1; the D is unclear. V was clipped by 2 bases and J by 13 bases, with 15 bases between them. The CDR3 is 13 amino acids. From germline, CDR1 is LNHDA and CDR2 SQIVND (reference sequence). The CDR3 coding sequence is TGTGCCAGTAGTATATCGCAGGCTAAGCGACAGTTCCTT. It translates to CASSISQAKRQFL.

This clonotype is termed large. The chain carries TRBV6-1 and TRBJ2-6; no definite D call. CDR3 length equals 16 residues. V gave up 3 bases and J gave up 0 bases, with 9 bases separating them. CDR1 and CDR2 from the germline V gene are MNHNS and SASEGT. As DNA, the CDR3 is TGTGCCAGCAGTGAGAATGGGCTCTCTGGGGCCAACGTCCTGACTTTC. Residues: CASSENGLSGANVLTF.

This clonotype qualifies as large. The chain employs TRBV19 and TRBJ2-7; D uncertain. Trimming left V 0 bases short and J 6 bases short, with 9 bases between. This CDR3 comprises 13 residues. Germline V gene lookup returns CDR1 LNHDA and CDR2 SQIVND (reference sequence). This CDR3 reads CASSIDETGEQYF. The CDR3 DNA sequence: TGTGCCAGTAGTATAGATGAGACGGGCGAGCAGTACTTC.

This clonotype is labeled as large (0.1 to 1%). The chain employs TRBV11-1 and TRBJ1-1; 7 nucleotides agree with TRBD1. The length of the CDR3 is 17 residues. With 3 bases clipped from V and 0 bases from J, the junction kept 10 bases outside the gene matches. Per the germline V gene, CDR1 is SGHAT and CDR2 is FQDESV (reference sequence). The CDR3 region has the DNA TGTGCCAGCAGCTTCTTGCGACAGGGAAGCATGAACACTGAAGCTTTCTTT. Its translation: CASSFLRQGSMNTEAFF.

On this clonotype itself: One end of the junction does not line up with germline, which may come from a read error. CDR3 sequence reads: CAGSVGVEAFF. Here the CDR3 DNA reads TGTGCCGGGAGTGTAGGGGTCGAAGCTTTCTTT. The rearrangement uses TRBV30 and TRBJ1-1, with a weak D call TRBD1 (5 bases). The germline V gene encodes CDR1 GTSNPN and CDR2 SVGIG (reference sequence). The CDR3 is 11 amino acids.

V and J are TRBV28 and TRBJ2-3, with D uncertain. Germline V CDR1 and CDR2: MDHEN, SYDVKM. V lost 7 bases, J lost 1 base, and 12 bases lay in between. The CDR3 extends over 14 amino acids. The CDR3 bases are TGTGCCAGCAATTTCGTAAGCGGCACAGATACGCAGTATTTT. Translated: CASNFVSGTDTQYF. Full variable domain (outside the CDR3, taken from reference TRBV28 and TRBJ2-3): DVKVTQSSRYLVKRTGEKVFLECVQDMDHENMFWYRQDPGLGLRLIYFSYDVKMKEKGDIPEGYSVSREKKERFSLILESASTNQTSMYLCASNFVSGTDTQYFGPGTRLTVL.

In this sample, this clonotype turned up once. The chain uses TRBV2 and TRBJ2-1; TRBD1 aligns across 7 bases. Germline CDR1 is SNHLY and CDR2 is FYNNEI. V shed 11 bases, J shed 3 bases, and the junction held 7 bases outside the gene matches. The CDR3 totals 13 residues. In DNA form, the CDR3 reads TGTGCCGGGGAAGGGGGCAGCTACAATGAGCAGTTCTTC. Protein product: CAGEGGSYNEQFF.

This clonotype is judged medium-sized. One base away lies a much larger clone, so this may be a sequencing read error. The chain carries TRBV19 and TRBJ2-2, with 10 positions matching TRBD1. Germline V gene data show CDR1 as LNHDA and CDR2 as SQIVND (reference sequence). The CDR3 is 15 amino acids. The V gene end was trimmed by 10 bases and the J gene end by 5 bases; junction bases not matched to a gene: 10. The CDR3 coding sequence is TGTGCCACCATACCCGGGACAGGGGCGACCGGGGAGCTGTTTTTT. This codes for CATIPGTGATGELFF.

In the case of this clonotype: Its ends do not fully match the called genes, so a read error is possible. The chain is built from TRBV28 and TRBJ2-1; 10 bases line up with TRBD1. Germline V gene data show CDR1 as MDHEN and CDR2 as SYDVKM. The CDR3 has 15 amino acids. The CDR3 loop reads CASGYRQGAYNEQFF. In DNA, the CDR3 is TGTGCCAGCGGTTACCGACAGGGGGCCTACAACGAGCAGTTCTTC.

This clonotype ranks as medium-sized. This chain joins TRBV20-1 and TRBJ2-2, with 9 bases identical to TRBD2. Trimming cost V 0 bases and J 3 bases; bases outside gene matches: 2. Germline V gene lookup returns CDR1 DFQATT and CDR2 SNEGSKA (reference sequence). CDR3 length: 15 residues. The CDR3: CSARDIAGDTGELFF. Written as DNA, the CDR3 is TGCAGTGCTAGAGATATAGCGGGGGACACCGGGGAGCTGTTTTTT.

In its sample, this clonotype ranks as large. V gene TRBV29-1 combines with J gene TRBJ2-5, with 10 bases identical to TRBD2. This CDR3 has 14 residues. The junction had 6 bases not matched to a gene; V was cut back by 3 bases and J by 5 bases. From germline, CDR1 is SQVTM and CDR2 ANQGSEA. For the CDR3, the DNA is TGCAGCGTTGAGAAGGAAGCGGGGGGGGAGACCCAGTACTTC. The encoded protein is CSVEKEAGGETQYF.

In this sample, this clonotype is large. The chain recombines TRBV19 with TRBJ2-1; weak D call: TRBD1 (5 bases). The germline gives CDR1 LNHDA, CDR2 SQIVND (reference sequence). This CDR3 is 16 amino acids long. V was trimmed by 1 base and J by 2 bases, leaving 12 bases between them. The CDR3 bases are TGTGCCAGTAGTATAGGAGTAGGGGCAGCCTACAATGAGCAGTTCTTC. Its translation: CASSIGVGAAYNEQFF. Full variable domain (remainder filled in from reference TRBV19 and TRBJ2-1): DGGITQSPKYLFRKEGQNVTLSCEQNLNHDAMYWYRQDPGQGLRLIYYSQIVNDFQKGDIAEGYSVSREKKESFPLTVTSAQKNPTAFYLCASSIGVGAAYNEQFFGPGTRLTVL.

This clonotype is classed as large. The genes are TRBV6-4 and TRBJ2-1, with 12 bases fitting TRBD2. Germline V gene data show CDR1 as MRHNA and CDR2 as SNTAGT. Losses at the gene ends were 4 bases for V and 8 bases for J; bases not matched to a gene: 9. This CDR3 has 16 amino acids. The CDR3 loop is CASSGGTSGSIDEQFF. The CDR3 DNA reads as TGTGCCAGCAGTGGCGGGACTAGCGGGTCAATCGATGAGCAGTTCTTC.

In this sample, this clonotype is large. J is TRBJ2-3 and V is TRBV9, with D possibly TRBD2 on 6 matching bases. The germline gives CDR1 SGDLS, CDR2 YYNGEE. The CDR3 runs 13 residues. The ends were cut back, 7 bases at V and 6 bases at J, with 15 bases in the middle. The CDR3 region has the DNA TGTGCCAGCGATTCTTCTGGGGGGGATACGCAGTATTTT. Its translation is CASDSSGGDTQYF. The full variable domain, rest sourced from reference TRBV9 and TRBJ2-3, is DSGVTQTPKHLITATGQRVTLRCSPRSGDLSVYWYQQSLDQGLQFLIQYYNGEERAKGNILERFSAQQFPDLHSELNLSSLELGDSALYFCASDSSGGDTQYFGPGTRLTVL.

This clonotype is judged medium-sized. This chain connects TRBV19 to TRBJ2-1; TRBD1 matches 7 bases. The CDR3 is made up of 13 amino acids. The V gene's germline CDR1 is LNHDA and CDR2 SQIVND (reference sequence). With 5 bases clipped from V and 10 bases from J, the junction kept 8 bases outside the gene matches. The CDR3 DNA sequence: TGTGCCAGTAGTGAACAACAGGGGTACGAGCAGTTCTTC. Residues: CASSEQQGYEQFF. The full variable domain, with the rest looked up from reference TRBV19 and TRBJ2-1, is DGGITQSPKYLFRKEGQNVTLSCEQNLNHDAMYWYRQDPGQGLRLIYYSQIVNDFQKGDIAEGYSVSREKKESFPLTVTSAQKNPTAFYLCASSEQQGYEQFFGPGTRLTVL.